The clone carrying this T cell receptor (beta chain) appeared a few times. Its target is not known. CDR1 and CDR2 from the germline V gene are SEHNR and FQNEAQ (reference sequence). The CDR3 length is 17 residues. V was shortened by 2 bases and J by 0 bases, with 14 bases between the two germline ends. This entry is derived from a study of blood T cells in healthy people across ages. Study-wide results and caveats: With donor CMV status unknown, expanded clonotype changes were possibly confounded.

The second PCR ran roughly 7 to 12 cycles with a sample-barcoded 5' primer and J-beta primers. TCRdb redid the calling of the 5' RACE reads with MiXCR, one entry per CDR3 protein. The sample has approximately 1.5 million distinct CDR3 sequences; 40% to 45% are singletons. Material: blood. The TCR originated in a woman aged 18-29 years in good health. The rearrangement joins TRBV7-9 to TRBJ2-1; D tentatively fits TRBD1 or TRBD2 (5 bases each). CDR3 nucleotide sequence: TGTGCCAGCAGCTTACGAGGGACGGGTAGCTCCTACAATGAGCAGTTCTTC. Protein sequence: CASSLRGTGSSYNEQFF.